This record covers a single T cell receptor beta chain. These data are taken from a study of shared clonotypes between healthy human individuals. Study in general: Plates per donor: three CD4 naive, three CD4 memory, two CD8 naive, one CD8 memory.

Each sorted subset replicate got 200 ng genomic DNA, roughly 33,000 genomes. Clones were sequenced by immunoSEQ multiplex PCR, and TCRdb holds only the in-frame ones, with some missing. The repertoire includes about 660,000 clones, roughly 70% of them detected once, and more than 1.5% sits in the top ten. V was trimmed by 4 bases and J by 7 bases, leaving 7 bases between them. The V gene's germline CDR1 is MNHEY and CDR2 SMNVEV (reference sequence). This CDR3 is built from 12 residues. This TCR was recovered from a woman aged 25 to 39 in good health. The specimen sequenced was memory CD4+ T cells sorted from blood. Specified subset: CD45RA-negative fraction. The chain combines TRBV27 with TRBJ1-4; no reliable D call. The CDR3 coding sequence is TGTGCCAGCAGTTCACGGGGTGAAAAACTGTTTTTT. Translation gives CASSSRGEKLFF.